These T cell receptor beta chains were read from a single sample in a study of blood T cells in healthy people across ages. TCRdb used MiXCR to reprocess the 5' RACE reads, holding one entry per CDR3 protein. The sample has over 1.5 million distinct CDR3 sequences; 40% to 55% are singletons. The sample comprised blood. All receptors derive from a woman aged 40 to 55 in good health. The CDR3 runs from the conserved cysteine through the conserved F or W. Fields, in order: V gene, clone size, J gene, D gene, CDR3 DNA, CDR3 protein. The D gene is left open where the match is weak. Some rows mark clone size as missing; the rest say once, few, many or name a class of expanded clone.

TRBV6-2/TRBV6-3,-,TRBJ1-4,-,TGTGCCAGCAGTTACGGCAGTCCGGAAAAACTGTTTTTT,CASSYGSPEKLFF
TRBV4-3,-,TRBJ2-5,-,TGCGCCAGCAGCCAAGATCTAAATTTAGCAGGGGAAGAGACCCAGTACTTC,CASSQDLNLAGEETQYF
TRBV24-1,-,TRBJ2-1,-,TGTGCCACCAGTGATTTAGTAGGGTCCAATGAGCAGTTCTTC,CATSDLVGSNEQFF
TRBV10-3,few,TRBJ2-1,-,TGTGCCATCAGTGAGGGGGGGATATCCTACAATGAGCAGTTCTTC,CAISEGGISYNEQFF
TRBV29-1,-,TRBJ1-4,-,TGCAGCGTTGAAGCGGGGCTTTCTAATGAAAAACTGTTTTTT,CSVEAGLSNEKLFF
TRBV20-1,few,TRBJ2-4,TRBD2,TGCAGTGCGCAACAGCGGGGGTGGAACATTCAGTACTTC,CSAQQRGWNIQYF
TRBV6-2/TRBV6-3,-,TRBJ1-5,-,TGTGCCAGCAGAAAAAAGGTATACCGGGACACACCTCAAGAACATAGCAATCAGCCCCAGCATTTT,CASRKKVYRDTPQEHSNQPQHF
TRBV20-1,-,TRBJ2-5,TRBD2,TGCAGTGCTAGAGACCCCGGGGGGGAGACCCAGTACTTC,CSARDPGGETQYF
TRBV7-9,-,TRBJ2-1,-,TGTGCCAGCAGCTTGAGTCAGGGGGGGACCTACAATGAGCAGTTCTTC,CASSLSQGGTYNEQFF
TRBV2,few,TRBJ2-1,-,TGTGCCAGCAGTGACGCCGGGACCACCTACAATGAGCAGTTCTTC,CASSDAGTTYNEQFF
TRBV5-1,few,TRBJ2-5,TRBD2,TGCGCCAGCAGCTTGGCAACGGGGGGGCCGGGTGAGACCCAGTACTTC,CASSLATGGPGETQYF
TRBV29-1,-,TRBJ1-1,TRBD1,TGCAGCGTTTGGGACAGGAACACTGAAGCTTTCTTT,CSVWDRNTEAFF
TRBV5-1,-,TRBJ2-5,TRBD1,TGCGCCAGCAGAACCTGGGGACAGGGGCAAGAGACCCAGTACTTC,CASRTWGQGQETQYF
TRBV6-2/TRBV6-3,-,TRBJ2-7,TRBD2,TGTGCCAGCATCGAGCGGGGGCGCCCCTACGAGCAGTACTTC,CASIERGRPYEQYF
TRBV6-2/TRBV6-3,few,TRBJ2-1,TRBD1,TGTGCCAGCAGTTATACGGGTGGGCAGGGGGTATCCTACAATGAGCAGTTCTTC,CASSYTGGQGVSYNEQFF
TRBV19,-,TRBJ1-5,-,TGTGCCAGTAGTACGGTCGTGGGACACGGCAATCAGCCCCAGCATTTT,CASSTVVGHGNQPQHF
TRBV3-1,-,TRBJ2-1,-,TGTGCCAGCAGCCAAGTAGGGATCTCCTACAATGAGCAGTTCTTC,CASSQVGISYNEQFF